This T cell receptor (beta chain) was recovered during a study of brain T cells in children with intractable seizures (dated by TCRdb to 2020 to 2023). About the investigation overall: As a first screen for immune gene transcripts, resected brain tissue from 50 or so pediatric epilepsy surgery cases was run on a NanoString immunology panel. About 70% of the 12 selected surgery cases also had pre-surgery blood sequenced, which left four cases with brain tissue only.

Broad study findings and their caveats: Viral specificity was inferred only from CDR3 sequence similarity, and patients' HCMV serostatus was unknown. The top 50 brain clonotypes contained both public and private clones, and in each case the most abundant public CDR3 closely resembled known HCMV, EBV or influenza A epitope-specific CDR3s. Because sequencing depth was different between pre-surgery and post-surgery blood, clones absent from the pre-surgery sample may reflect undersampling.

The immunoSEQ assay was applied to genomic DNA to generate the TCR beta chain sequences. The study's own analysis went as follows. CDR3 sequences that did not begin with the conserved framework cysteine at position 104 were removed by hand. To get clonality, the normalized Shannon's Diversity Index was subtracted from one, giving values from 0 (maximal diversity) to 1 (oligoclonal). To check whether a given CDR3 had different frequencies in two samples, for example brain versus blood, chi-squared comparison-of-proportions tests were used. Public clonotypes were found through immuneACCESS searches, while the VDJdb browser was used to judge similarity to known antiviral clonotypes. In TCRdb, the immuneACCESS table is reduced to in-frame sequences with V and J assigned. These tables do not hold every clone; where another copy was compared, an unresolved V gene accounts for under half, and the others remain unexplained. V, J and clone size are taken as reported in that table, and D and trimming were inferred from the DNA itself. The sample records about 7,800 clones, roughly 73% of which are singletons. Of the sample, roughly 9.5% is held by the ten largest clones.

The time point label, as the study defines it: resected brain tissue, or blood drawn just prior to surgery. The surgery cases that showed the highest brain T cell transcript signatures were chosen for TCR beta chain sequencing of brain tissue, and of blood when it was available. Prior to surgery, the patients had been treated with at least one anti-epileptic drug. The TCR-sequenced patients were children whose drug-resistant epilepsy was caused by tuberous sclerosis complex, focal cortical dysplasia, Rasmussen encephalitis or hemimegalencephaly. Brain samples consisted of frozen blocks of fresh involved resected tissue obtained at epilepsy surgery. The Monarch genomic DNA purification kit was used to extract bulk genomic DNA from unsorted brain tissue and whole blood. The cysteine opens and the phenylalanine closes a CDR3 of 16 amino acids. Only the CDR3 DNA stays, 48 bases, in frame from base 1. The germline V gene (reference sequence) provides CDR1 MNHEY and CDR2 SMNVEV. V has 2 bases trimmed and J has 4 bases trimmed; junction bases matching no gene number 10.

On this clone itself: The antigen it recognizes is unknown. The input lacks base qualities; no much larger clone sits a single base away.

The sequencing here drew on resected brain tissue, taken at surgery. The sequence joins TRBV27 to TRBJ2-7, with 8 central nucleotides matching TRBD1. The sequence came from a boy in the first two years of life with tuberous sclerosis and intractable seizures. In nucleotides, the sequence is TGTGCCAGCAGTTTAATTTTGGGACAGGCCCCGTACGAGCAGTACTTC. It encodes CASSLILGQAPYEQYF.